The next 16 T cell receptor beta chains were all read from a single sample in a study of blood T cell repertoires in COVID-19. Produced via immunoSEQ multiplex PCR; TCRdb's table is partial and in-frame only. The sample holds approximately 250,000 clones, roughly 85% seen once. Sequencing was performed on peripheral blood. Receptors originate from a man between 45 and 60 years old with COVID-19, enrolled during active disease.

Relative to its sample, this clone is medium-sized. This chain links TRBV5-3 with TRBJ1-1; 8 bases agree with TRBD1. TRBV5-3 is placed among ORFs of uncertain function. V lost 5 bases to trimming and J lost 4 bases; unmatched junction nucleotides: 10. There are 15 residues in the CDR3. CDR3 sequence (DNA): TGTGCCAGAAGATGTTGGGGTACAGGGGGCACTGAAGCTTTCTTT. Its protein is CARRCWGTGGTEAFF.

The rearrangement links TRBV7-9 to TRBJ2-5; D may be TRBD2 (5 bases). V dropped 4 bases and J dropped 5 bases, with 14 bases sitting between them. The CDR3 is 14 amino acids. Germline values: CDR1 SEHNR, CDR2 FQNEAQ (reference sequence). The CDR3 loop is CASSSTGESETQYF. The CDR3 region has the DNA TGTGCCAGCAGCTCGACCGGGGAGTCGGAGACCCAGTACTTC.

V and J are TRBV28 and TRBJ1-2, with D perhaps matching TRBD1 (6 bases). This CDR3 spans 14 amino acids. Trimming took off 7 bases at V and 0 bases at J, with 12 bases between the two ends. CDR1 and CDR2 from the germline V gene are MDHEN and SYDVKM. The CDR3 region is CASIEGEANYGYTF. In DNA, the CDR3 is TGTGCCAGCATCGAGGGGGAAGCTAACTATGGCTACACCTTC.

This clone was counted only a few times. The genes are TRBV27 and TRBJ1-6; 7 bases fit TRBD1. The CDR3 sequence is 15 residues long. V was pared by 8 bases and J by 0 bases, with 4 bases of the junction left unmatched. Germline V lookup: CDR1 MNHEY, CDR2 SMNVEV (reference sequence). The CDR3 sequence is CASCSGGSYNSPLHF. The DNA of the CDR3 is TGTGCCAGCTGCTCAGGGGGCTCCTATAATTCACCCCTCCACTTT.

The CDR3 reads CSVASSGGRETQYF. CDR3 nucleotides: TGCAGCGTTGCCTCTAGCGGAGGGAGAGAGACCCAGTACTTC. The V gene is TRBV29-1, the J gene TRBJ2-5; TRBD2 matches at 7 bases. The V gene's germline CDR1 is SQVTM and CDR2 ANQGSEA. The ends lost 4 bases at V and 4 bases at J; junction bases unmatched: 9. This CDR3 contains 14 residues.

The chain has TRBV11-2 and TRBJ2-3, with a possible D match to TRBD1 (6 bases). This CDR3 spans 16 amino acids. Germline lookup yields CDR1 SGHAT and CDR2 FQNNGV. Trimming shortened V by 2 bases and J by 1 base, and 13 bases separated the two germline ends. The CDR3: CASSLSRGLGTDTQYF. The DNA for the CDR3 is TGTGCCAGCAGCTTAAGCAGGGGATTAGGCACAGATACGCAGTATTTT.

This clone was detected only once. The chain recombines TRBV13 with TRBJ1-5; 8 bases match TRBD1. The CDR3 runs to 14 residues. The V gene end was trimmed by 3 bases and the J gene end by 6 bases; junction bases not matched to a gene: 4. Germline V gene data show CDR1 as PRHDT and CDR2 as FYEKMQ (reference sequence). CDR3 DNA: TGTGCCAGCAGCTTCGGACAGGGAAGTCAGCCCCAGCATTTT. As protein: CASSFGQGSQPQHF. Complete variable domain (other parts from reference TRBV13 and TRBJ1-5): AAGVIQSPRHLIKEKRETATLKCYPIPRHDTVYWYQQGPGQDPQFLISFYEKMQSDKGSIPDRFSAQQFSDYHSELNMSSLELGDSALYFCASSFGQGSQPQHFGDGTRLSIL.

V and J are TRBV10-3 and TRBJ2-6, with 7 bases matching TRBD1. Germline V gene data show CDR1 as ENHRY and CDR2 as SYGVKD. The junction had 0 bases not matched to a gene; V was cut back by 2 bases and J by 2 bases. This CDR3 is built from 15 residues. The CDR3 DNA is TGTGCCATCAGTGAGACAGGGGCTGGGGCCAACGTCCTGACTTTC. Translated, it gives CAISETGAGANVLTF.

This sequence joins TRBV3-1 (or the pseudogene TRBV3-2) and TRBJ2-2, with 8 nucleotides matching TRBD1. CDR1 is LGHDT and CDR2 is YNNKEL in the germline V gene (reference sequence). The CDR3 extends over 14 amino acids. The ends lost 5 bases at V and 4 bases at J; junction bases unmatched: 3. The CDR3 bases are TGTGCCAGCAGCAGAGACAGGGGCACCGGGGAGCTGTTTTTT. Translated: CASSRDRGTGELFF.

The chain carries TRBV4-3 and TRBJ2-1, with 14 bases fitting TRBD2. This CDR3 region has 20 residues. Per germline, CDR1 LGHNA and CDR2 YSLEER. V was clipped by 0 bases and J by 5 bases; unmatched bases: 12. CDR3 DNA: TGCGCCAGCAGCCAAGACCCCGGACTAGCGGGGGGACGGAGGAACAATGAGCAGTTCTTC. This translates into CASSQDPGLAGGRRNNEQFF.

This clone has a single count. V and J are TRBV18 and TRBJ2-2, with 7 bases identical to TRBD1. This CDR3 has 16 residues. The trim removed 4 bases at V and 1 base at J, leaving 6 bases unmatched. Germline V gives CDR1 KGHSH, CDR2 LQKENI. The DNA for the CDR3 is TGTGCCAGCTCACGTATAGGGACAGTGAACACCGGGGAGCTGTTTTTT. Translation gives CASSRIGTVNTGELFF.

The rearrangement links TRBV6-6 to TRBJ2-7; 7 bases line up with TRBD1. Trimming took 4 bases from V and 1 from J; bases not matched to a gene: 7. The CDR3 totals 15 residues. From germline, CDR1 is MNHNY and CDR2 SVGAGI (reference sequence). The CDR3 DNA reads TGTGCCAGCAGTTTGGGGGACAGAAGTTCCTACGAGCAGTACTTC. The encoded protein is CASSLGDRSSYEQYF.

The V call is TRBV5-6, the J call TRBJ1-4; 8 positions agree with TRBD1. Germline V lookup: CDR1 SGHDT, CDR2 YYEEEE. There are 14 residues in the CDR3. The junction had 10 bases not matched to a gene; V was cut back by 6 bases and J by 9 bases. The CDR3 loop is CASIKGDRGKKLFF. CDR3 nucleotide sequence: TGTGCCAGCATCAAGGGAGACAGGGGCAAAAAACTGTTTTTT.

This clone is a singleton in its sample. CDR3 DNA sequence: TGTGCCAGTAGTATTCTCGGACAAGGACACAATGAGCAGTTCTTC. Protein sequence: CASSILGQGHNEQFF. The rearrangement joins TRBV19 to TRBJ2-1; D perhaps matches TRBD1 (5 bases). Looked up from germline, CDR1 is LNHDA and CDR2 is SQIVND (reference sequence). The ends were cut back, 3 bases at V and 5 bases at J, with 14 bases in the middle. This CDR3 region has 15 residues.

This clone was seen once. The chain has TRBV28 and TRBJ1-1; 8 bases line up with TRBD1. J was trimmed by 7 bases and V by 2 bases; bases with no gene match: 6. Germline assignment: CDR1 MDHEN and CDR2 SYDVKM. The CDR3 contains 14 residues. CDR3 bases: TGTGCCAGCAGTTTAATGGCCGGACAGGGTGAAGCTTTCTTT. It specifies CASSLMAGQGEAFF.

This sequence joins TRBV5-1 and TRBJ2-7; 10 positions match TRBD2. The germline gives CDR1 SGHRS, CDR2 YFSETQ. This CDR3 spans 15 amino acids. Trimming removed 1 base from V and 4 bases from J; junction bases left unmatched: 5. CDR3 in amino acids: CASSLSTSGDYEQYF. The CDR3, as DNA: TGCGCCAGCAGCTTGTCTACTAGCGGGGATTACGAGCAGTACTTC.